This T cell receptor (beta chain) was documented in a study of T-cell reconstitution after alpha-beta-depleted transplantation in children. Study results and limitations: Surviving recipient cells, namely T cells and thymic progenitors, were the source of high day-60 TCRbeta diversity in some patients. Most T-cell counts and diversity one year after the transplant came from T cells that were newly produced. Roughly two months post-transplant, alpha-beta T cells reportedly originated from several hundred graft clones that had expanded.

Per germline, CDR1 ENHRY and CDR2 SYGVKD. CDR3 length: 13 residues. V lost 8 bases and J lost 5, with 16 bases in between. A note on this clonotype: Its matching antigen is unknown.

Preparation of the TCRbeta library was carried out with unique molecular identifiers. TCRdb passed the PCR reads through MiXCR, listing each CDR3 protein once. The table lists 900,000 or so distinct CDR3 sequences, roughly 15% of them singletons. J is TRBJ2-7 and V is TRBV10-3, with D perhaps being TRBD1 or TRBD2 (5 bases each). The specimen comprised PBMCs, mostly from graft donor cells, sampled 360 days after TCRalphabeta/CD19-depleted stem cell transplant. The TCR sequence derives from a male patient younger than 18 who had a stem cell transplant for acute lymphoblastic leukemia, so the T cells may come from the graft donor. In DNA, the CDR3 is TGTGCCATCCAAGTGATGGGGGACGACGAGCAGTACTTC. Translation gives CAIQVMGDDEQYF.